This T cell receptor beta chain is drawn from a study of patients and donors after allogeneic stem cell transplantation. Via MiXCR, TCRdb re-called the RT-PCR reads, giving one row per CDR3 protein. The data hold over 400,000 distinct CDR3 sequences, with roughly 17% observed a single time. The CDR3 loop spans 11 amino acids. Trimming shortened V by 3 bases and J by 5 bases, and 5 bases separated the two germline ends. This clonotype was observed a few times. This sequence was found in a human donor who was either an allogeneic HSCT recipient or a stem cell or donor lymphocyte infusion donor (not recorded which). It is not recorded whose cells these are; they may come from a transplant donor. What was sequenced was blood, either unsorted or a sorted T cell fraction (not recorded which). The chain carries TRBV12-3 or TRBV12-4 and TRBJ2-7, with D possibly TRBD2 on 5 matching bases. CDR3 loop: CASSFGNEQYF. DNA for the CDR3: TGTGCCAGCAGTTTCGGGAACGAGCAGTACTTC.